Below are 12 T cell receptor beta chains sequenced from a single sample in a study of Graves' ophthalmopathy and Graves' hyperthyroidism. RNA served as the template for amplifying TCR beta CDR3 regions. RT-PCR in the first round used HTBI primers; a second-round multiplex PCR followed. TCRdb recomputed calls from the multiplex PCR reads with MiXCR, one row per CDR3 protein. The sample includes around 1.1 million distinct CDR3 sequences, roughly two fifths of them seen just once. The sequenced sample was peripheral blood or thyroid tissue (not recorded which). These TCRs come from an adult man with Graves' hyperthyroidism.

This clonotype was counted ten times or more. V is TRBV7-9 and J is TRBJ2-5; D gene ambiguous. CDR1 SEHNR and CDR2 FQNEAQ come from the germline V gene (reference sequence). V dropped 6 bases and J dropped 0 bases, with 14 bases sitting between them. This CDR3 is 15 amino acids long. CDR3 in amino acids: CASRSLRTDQETQYF. DNA for the CDR3: TGTGCCAGCAGGTCACTCCGGACGGACCAAGAGACCCAGTACTTC.

This chain connects TRBV20-1 to TRBJ2-7, with D tentatively TRBD2 (5 bases). The last part of the DNA fits TRBJ2-1 better; the J call may be wrong. The CDR3 is made up of 14 amino acids. From germline, CDR1 is DFQATT and CDR2 SNEGSKA (reference sequence). This CDR3 is CSARDRAGWDEQFF. As DNA, the CDR3 is TGCAGTGCTAGAGATCGGGCGGGCTGGGATGAGCAGTTCTTC.

This clonotype was seen repeatedly, ten times or more. This chain uses TRBV6-1 with TRBJ1-2; the D is unclear. The V gene's germline CDR1 is MNHNS and CDR2 SASEGT. V shed 2 bases and J shed 8 bases, with 12 bases lying between them. CDR3 length: 13 amino acids. The CDR3 reads CASSEIGEGGYTF. The CDR3 DNA sequence: TGTGCCAGCAGTGAAATAGGCGAGGGAGGCTACACCTTC.

This chain links TRBV4-2 with TRBJ1-5; no clear D gene. The CDR3 runs to 15 residues. V dropped 0 bases and J dropped 0 bases, with 6 bases sitting between them. The germline CDR1 and CDR2 sequences are LGHNA and YNFKEQ. CDR3 sequence reads: CASSQESSSNQPQHF. The CDR3 DNA reads TGTGCCAGCAGCCAAGAGTCGAGTAGCAATCAGCCCCAGCATTTT.

The count of this clonotype is one. The V and J genes are TRBV29-1 and TRBJ2-7; 8 positions match TRBD2. J was trimmed by 1 base and V by 7 bases; bases with no gene match: 9. This CDR3 spans 14 amino acids. The V gene's germline CDR1 is SQVTM and CDR2 ANQGSEA. This chain's CDR3 is CSDSPGGVSYEQYF. The CDR3 region has the DNA TGCAGCGATTCCCCCGGGGGGGTATCCTACGAGCAGTACTTC.

This clonotype was seen only a few times. Germline and junction disagree at one end, which may indicate a read error. V gene TRBV7-8 combines with J gene TRBJ1-1, with 8 bases aligning to TRBD1. This CDR3 region has 14 residues. CDR1 is SGHVS, CDR2 FQNEAQ, per germline. This CDR3 is CASRERTGNTEASF. DNA for the CDR3: TGTGCCAGCAGAGAACGGACAGGGAACACTGAAGCTTCCTTT.

This clonotype was seen at least ten times. The chain is built from TRBV10-3 and TRBJ1-6, with D possibly matching TRBD1 (6 bases). With 7 bases removed from V and 8 bases from J, the gap between germline ends came to 12 bases. Germline CDR1 ENHRY, CDR2 SYGVKD. CDR3 size: 13 residues. The CDR3 sequence: CAITDRIDSPLHF. The CDR3 coding sequence is TGTGCCATCACCGACAGGATTGATTCACCCCTCCACTTT.

The sample holds many counts of this clonotype. The V call is TRBV2, the J call TRBJ1-1; TRBD1 is a possible D gene (6 bases). Trimming took off 3 bases at V and 5 bases at J, with 13 bases between the two ends. CDR1 and CDR2 from the germline V gene are SNHLY and FYNNEI. The CDR3 contains 14 residues. CDR3 loop: CASSEVGGPTEAFF. For the CDR3, the DNA is TGTGCCAGCAGTGAGGTCGGGGGGCCGACTGAAGCTTTCTTT. The full variable domain, rest sourced from reference TRBV2 and TRBJ1-1, is EPEVTQTPSHQVTQMGQEVILRCVPISNHLYFYWYRQILGQKVEFLVSFYNNEISEKSEIFDDQFSVERPDGSNFTLKIRSTKLEDSAMYFCASSEVGGPTEAFFGQGTRLTVV.

This clonotype was observed a few times. The chain links TRBV29-1 to TRBJ1-2; perhaps TRBD1 as D (5 bases). V was shortened by 5 bases and J by 7 bases, with 8 bases between the two germline ends. CDR3 length: 10 residues. The V gene's germline CDR1 is SQVTM and CDR2 ANQGSEA. The CDR3 region has the DNA TGCAGCGTTCTGGGGGGTGGCTACACCTTC. This encodes CSVLGGGYTF.

A few counts support this clonotype. This chain connects TRBV7-9 to TRBJ2-2, with D uncertain. The V gene's germline CDR1 is SEHNR and CDR2 FQNEAQ (reference sequence). Trimming stripped 5 bases from V and 9 bases from J, with 7 bases between. The CDR3 runs 11 residues. The CDR3 spells CASSTSRELFF. The CDR3, as DNA: TGTGCCAGCAGCACATCCCGGGAGCTGTTTTTT.

This clonotype was detected only a few times. This rearrangement joins TRBV2 to TRBJ2-7; D is ambiguous. The germline V gene encodes CDR1 SNHLY and CDR2 FYNNEI. Between the trimmed V and J ends, which lost 6 bases and 7 bases, there was a span of 19 bases. The CDR3 contains 14 residues. In DNA, the CDR3 is TGTGCCAGCAGCGTAGAGATAAGGTCCCGTGAGCAGTACTTC. This encodes CASSVEIRSREQYF. Looking up the rest from reference TRBV2 and TRBJ2-7 gives the full variable domain: EPEVTQTPSHQVTQMGQEVILRCVPISNHLYFYWYRQILGQKVEFLVSFYNNEISEKSEIFDDQFSVERPDGSNFTLKIRSTKLEDSAMYFCASSVEIRSREQYFGPGTRLTVT.

The table lists this clonotype with a few counts. One end of the junction varies from germline; a read error may be responsible. V gene TRBV7-7 combines with J gene TRBJ2-5; a possible D gene is TRBD1 (6 bases). The CDR3 loop spans 15 amino acids. Germline-derived CDR1 and CDR2 are SSHAT and FNYEAQ (reference sequence). The CDR3 bases are TGTGCCAGCAGCTTAGATCAGGGGACACAAGGGACCCAGTACTTC. Its translation is CASSLDQGTQGTQYF.